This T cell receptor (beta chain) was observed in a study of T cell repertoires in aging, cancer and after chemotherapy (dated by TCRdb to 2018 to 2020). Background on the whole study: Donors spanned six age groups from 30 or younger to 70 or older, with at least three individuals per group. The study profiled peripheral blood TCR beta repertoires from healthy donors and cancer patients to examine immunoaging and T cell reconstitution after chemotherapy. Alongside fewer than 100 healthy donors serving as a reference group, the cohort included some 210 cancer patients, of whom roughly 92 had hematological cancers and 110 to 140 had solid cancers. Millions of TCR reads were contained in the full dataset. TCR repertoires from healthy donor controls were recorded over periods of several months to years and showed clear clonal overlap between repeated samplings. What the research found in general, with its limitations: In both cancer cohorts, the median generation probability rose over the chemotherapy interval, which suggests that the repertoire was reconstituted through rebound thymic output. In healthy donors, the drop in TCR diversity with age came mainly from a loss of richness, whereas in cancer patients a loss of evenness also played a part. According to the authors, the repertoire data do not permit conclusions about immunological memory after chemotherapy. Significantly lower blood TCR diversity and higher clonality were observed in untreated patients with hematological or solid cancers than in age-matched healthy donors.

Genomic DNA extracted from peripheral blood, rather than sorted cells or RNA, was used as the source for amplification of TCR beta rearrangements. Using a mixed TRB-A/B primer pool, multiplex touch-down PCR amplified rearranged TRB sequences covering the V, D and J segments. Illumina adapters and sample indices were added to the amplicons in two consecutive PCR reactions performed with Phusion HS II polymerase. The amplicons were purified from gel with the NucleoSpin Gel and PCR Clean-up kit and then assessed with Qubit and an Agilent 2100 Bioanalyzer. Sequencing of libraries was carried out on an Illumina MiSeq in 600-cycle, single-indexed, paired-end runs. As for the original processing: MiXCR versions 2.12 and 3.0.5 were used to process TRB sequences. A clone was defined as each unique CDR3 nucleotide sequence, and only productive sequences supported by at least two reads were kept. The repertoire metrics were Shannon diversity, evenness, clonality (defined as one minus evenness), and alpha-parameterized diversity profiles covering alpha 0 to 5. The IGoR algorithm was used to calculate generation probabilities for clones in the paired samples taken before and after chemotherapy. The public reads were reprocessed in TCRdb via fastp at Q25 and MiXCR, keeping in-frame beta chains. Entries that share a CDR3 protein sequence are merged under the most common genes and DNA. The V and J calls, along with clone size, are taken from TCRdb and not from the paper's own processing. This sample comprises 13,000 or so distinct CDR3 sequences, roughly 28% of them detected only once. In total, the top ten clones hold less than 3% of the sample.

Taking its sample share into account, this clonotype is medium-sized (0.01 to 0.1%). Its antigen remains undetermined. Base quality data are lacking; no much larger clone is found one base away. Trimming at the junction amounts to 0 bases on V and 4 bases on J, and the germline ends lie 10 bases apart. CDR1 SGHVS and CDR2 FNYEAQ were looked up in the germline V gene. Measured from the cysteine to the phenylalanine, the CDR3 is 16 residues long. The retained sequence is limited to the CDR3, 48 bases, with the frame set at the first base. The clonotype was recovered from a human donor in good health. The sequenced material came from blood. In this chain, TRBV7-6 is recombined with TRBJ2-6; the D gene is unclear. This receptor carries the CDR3 CASSLAIMAGANVLTF. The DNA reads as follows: TGTGCCAGCAGCTTAGCGATAATGGCGGGGGCCAACGTCCTGACTTTC.